One and the same sample provided the 23 T cell receptor beta chains below, sequenced in a study of response to subunit inactivated influenza vaccine. TCRdb re-called the RT-PCR reads with MiXCR, one entry per CDR3 protein. The sample has roughly 540,000 distinct CDR3 sequences; approximately 22% are singletons. The sample also formed part of further work on T cells expressing NK-cell markers. That source adds: TCR beta cDNA was generated via 5'RACE template switching incorporating UMIs.

Sequences were derived from CD4+ T cells sorted from PBMCs, sampled roughly 12 days after vaccination. The source of these receptors is a man in his forties or fifties who received an inactivated influenza vaccine.

The CDR3 spells CATMEWSDAGETQYF. CDR3 DNA: TGTGCCACGATGGAGTGGTCGGATGCCGGCGAGACCCAGTACTTC. The genes are TRBV10-3 and TRBJ2-5; D not certain. The ends were cut back, 10 bases at V and 5 bases at J, with 23 bases in the middle. The CDR3 is made up of 15 amino acids. CDR1 and CDR2 (germline): ENHRY, SYGVKD.

Ten or more counts support this clonotype. The chain is built from TRBV27 and TRBJ1-1; the D is unclear. V dropped 5 bases and J dropped 8 bases, with 9 bases sitting between them. The CDR3 runs 11 residues. In germline, CDR1 is MNHEY, CDR2 SMNVEV (reference sequence). CDR3 amino acids: CASSQAEEAFF. CDR3 nucleotides: TGTGCCAGCAGTCAGGCGGAGGAAGCTTTCTTT.

This clonotype was seen a few times. V and J are TRBV4-2 and TRBJ2-3; 7 positions agree with TRBD2. Germline V CDR1 and CDR2: LGHNA, YNFKEQ. Trimming removed 1 base from V and 5 bases from J; junction bases left unmatched: 6. The CDR3 spans 15 residues. CDR3 sequence (DNA): TGTGCCAGCAGCCAAGGCGGGAGAGGAATAGATACGCAGTATTTT. This translates into CASSQGGRGIDTQYF.

This chain uses TRBV5-1 with TRBJ1-1; weak D call: TRBD1 (6 bases). CDR3 size: 14 residues. The V end lost 4 bases, the J end lost 6 bases, and 16 bases lay between the germline ends. Germline assignment: CDR1 SGHRS and CDR2 YFSETQ. CDR3 in DNA: TGCGCCAGCAGCAAGAGCAATTCAGGGGCTGAAGCTTTCTTT. Translated, it gives CASSKSNSGAEAFF.

Details on this clonotype: This may come from a read error, since a much larger clone is one base off. This chain joins TRBV10-3 and TRBJ2-1; D is possibly TRBD2 (5 bases). Germline V gene data show CDR1 as ENHRY and CDR2 as SYGVKD. V lost 5 bases and J lost 6, with 11 bases in between. The CDR3 contains 13 residues. The CDR3 is CAISKEVANEQFF. The CDR3 nucleotides are TGTGCCATCAGTAAGGAGGTAGCCAATGAGCAGTTCTTC.

The chain joins TRBV27 to TRBJ2-7, with TRBD2 as a possible D gene (6 bases). Trimming stripped 5 bases from V and 0 bases from J, with 17 bases between. This CDR3 contains 16 residues. Germline V gene sequence: CDR1 MNHEY, CDR2 SMNVEV (reference sequence). The CDR3: CASSPGVGILSYEQYF. Here the CDR3 DNA reads TGTGCCAGCAGTCCGGGGGTGGGCATTCTCTCCTACGAGCAGTACTTC.

V is TRBV5-1 and J is TRBJ2-3; weak D call: TRBD2 (7 bases). The length of the CDR3 is 15 residues. CDR1 SGHRS and CDR2 YFSETQ come from the germline V gene. The V end lost 2 bases, the J end lost 7 bases, and 17 bases lay between the germline ends. The CDR3 DNA reads as TGCGCCAGCAGCTTCGACGAGGGGGGGGTATATACGCAGTATTTT. Translated: CASSFDEGGVYTQYF.

This clonotype was recorded many times. The chain has TRBV25-1 and TRBJ2-5; 7 bases align to TRBD1. Germline CDR1 is MGHDK and CDR2 is SYGVNS. The CDR3 extends over 15 amino acids. J was trimmed by 1 base and V by 3 bases; bases with no gene match: 5. The CDR3 protein is CASSEVTGAQETQYF. The CDR3 nucleotides are TGTGCCAGCAGTGAGGTCACAGGGGCCCAAGAGACCCAGTACTTC.

The chain couples TRBV29-1 to TRBJ2-2; D gene uncertain. The ends were cut back, 5 bases at V and 1 base at J, with 5 bases in the middle. The CDR3 is 12 amino acids. From germline, CDR1 is SQVTM and CDR2 ANQGSEA. The CDR3 nucleotides are TGCAGCGTTTTTCAGAACACCGGGGAGCTGTTTTTT. Protein sequence: CSVFQNTGELFF.

The chain has TRBV5-1 and TRBJ1-1; weak D call: TRBD1 (5 bases). CDR3 length equals 15 residues. Germline V CDR1 and CDR2: SGHRS, YFSETQ. Trimming left V 4 bases short and J 5 bases short, with 18 bases between. CDR3: CASSRHGAEGTEAFF. The CDR3 DNA is TGCGCCAGCAGCCGGCACGGGGCGGAGGGTACTGAAGCTTTCTTT.

Remarks on this clonotype: Compared with germline, one end of the junction differs, possibly owing to a read error. V is TRBV27 and J is TRBJ2-7; unclear D gene. CDR3 size: 11 residues. CDR1 and CDR2 (germline): MNHEY, SMNVEV (reference sequence). The CDR3 spells CASRFLDLQYF. CDR3 in DNA: TGTGCCAGCCGTTTTCTGGACCTGCAGTACTTC.

This chain links TRBV7-8 with TRBJ1-1; D might be TRBD1 (6 bases). Trimming left V 4 bases short and J 1 base short, with 10 bases between. Germline CDR1 is SGHVS and CDR2 is FQNEAQ. CDR3 size: 14 residues. CDR3 loop: CASSYRDTNTEAFF. CDR3 DNA: TGTGCCAGCAGCTACAGGGATACGAACACTGAAGCTTTCTTT. Filled out from reference TRBV7-8 and TRBJ1-1, the complete variable domain reads GAGVSQSPRYKVAKRGQDVALRCDPISGHVSLFWYQQALGQGPEFLTYFQNEAQLDKSGLPSDRFFAERPEGSVSTLKIQRTQQEDSAVYLCASSYRDTNTEAFFGQGTRLTVV.

The CDR3 DNA sequence: TGTGCCAGCAGCAAAGAAGGGACAGGGAGAGCTTATAGCAATCAGCCCCAGCATTTT. It translates to CASSKEGTGRAYSNQPQHF. The J gene is TRBJ1-5, the V gene TRBV21-1; the table assigns TRBD1, which was not confirmed against the DNA. TRBV21-1 is marked as a pseudogene. CDR3 length equals 19 residues.

The J gene is TRBJ2-7, the V gene TRBV9, with 12 bases that match TRBD2. Trimming removed 4 bases from V and 2 bases from J; junction bases left unmatched: 7. The length of the CDR3 is 16 residues. Germline assignment: CDR1 SGDLS and CDR2 YYNGEE. CDR3 coding DNA: TGTGCCAGCAGCCCCACTAGCGGGGGGATGACCTACGAGCAGTACTTC. Translated: CASSPTSGGMTYEQYF.

V gene TRBV29-1 combines with J gene TRBJ2-7, with D hard to call. The V gene's germline CDR1 is SQVTM and CDR2 ANQGSEA. The ends were cut back, 4 bases at V and 7 bases at J, with 17 bases in the middle. CDR3 length: 13 amino acids. DNA of the CDR3: TGCAGCGTTGCCAGCCCCCTATTAGGTGAGCAGTACTTC. Translating it yields CSVASPLLGEQYF.

This clonotype was counted at least ten times. The rearrangement links TRBV7-9 to TRBJ2-3; weak D call: TRBD1 (5 bases). Germline V gene lookup returns CDR1 SEHNR and CDR2 FQNEAQ (reference sequence). There are 15 residues in the CDR3. Trimming shortened V by 5 bases and J by 2 bases, and 14 bases separated the two germline ends. The CDR3 bases are TGTGCCAGCAGCGTGAAGCAGGGCTCCACAGATACGCAGTATTTT. It translates to CASSVKQGSTDTQYF.

This clonotype has just a few counts. The chain combines TRBV5-6 with TRBJ2-7, with 10 bases lining up with TRBD1. CDR1 and CDR2 (germline): SGHDT, YYEEEE. V shed 2 bases and J 4 bases; nucleotides not matched to a gene: 3. The CDR3 covers 14 residues. The CDR3: CASSFWDRGYEQYF. DNA for the CDR3: TGTGCCAGCAGCTTTTGGGACAGGGGTTACGAGCAGTACTTC.

This clonotype has just a few counts. The chain couples TRBV7-2 to TRBJ2-1; D may match TRBD1 or TRBD2 (6 bases each). This CDR3 has 15 residues. The V and J ends lost 3 bases and 5 bases respectively, with 14 bases between them. Germline values: CDR1 SGHTA, CDR2 FQGNSA. CDR3 loop: CASSFQRGAHNEQFF. CDR3 coding DNA: TGTGCCAGCAGCTTCCAAAGGGGGGCACACAATGAGCAGTTCTTC.

The rearrangement uses TRBV12-3 or TRBV12-4 and TRBJ2-5, with 8 bases matching TRBD2. The trim removed 5 bases at V and 5 bases at J, leaving 10 bases unmatched. CDR3 size: 15 residues. This CDR3 is CASSPPGLGIETQYF. CDR3 bases: TGTGCCAGCAGTCCCCCGGGACTAGGAATTGAGACCCAGTACTTC.

This clonotype was seen only a few times. The rearrangement links TRBV20-1 to TRBJ1-3; 8 nucleotides agree with TRBD1. V lost 6 bases to trimming and J lost 9 bases; unmatched junction nucleotides: 7. Germline CDR1 and CDR2: DFQATT and SNEGSKA (reference sequence). This CDR3 has 12 residues. The CDR3, as DNA: TGCAGTGCGGACAGGGATGAAGGCACCATATATTTT. It encodes CSADRDEGTIYF.

This chain uses TRBV5-5 with TRBJ2-5, with a weak D call TRBD1 (6 bases). CDR1 is SGHKS, CDR2 YYEKEE, per germline (reference sequence). The CDR3 extends over 14 amino acids. Trimming removed 5 bases at V and 2 bases at J, with 13 bases between. CDR3 DNA sequence: TGTGCCAGCAGTAACGGACAGAGGCAAGAGACCCAGTACTTC. Its translation is CASSNGQRQETQYF.

The chain links TRBV7-2 to TRBJ2-3; 13 bases match TRBD2. The CDR3 contains 16 residues. V gave up 5 bases and J gave up 4 bases; unmatched junction bases: 6. Per the germline V gene, CDR1 is SGHTA and CDR2 is FQGNSA. CDR3 coding DNA: TGTGCCAGCAGCCAAACTAGCGGGGGGGTCGCAGATACGCAGTATTTT. As protein: CASSQTSGGVADTQYF.

This clonotype occurred many times. This chain joins TRBV28 and TRBJ2-2; D may correspond to TRBD1 or TRBD2 (5 bases each). Trimming cost V 3 bases and J 1 base, with 12 bases left between them. The CDR3 totals 16 residues. CDR1 and CDR2 (germline): MDHEN, SYDVKM. The CDR3: CASSFWGRLNTGELFF. The DNA of the CDR3 is TGTGCCAGCAGTTTTTGGGGGAGACTGAACACCGGGGAGCTGTTTTTT. Variable domain in full (rest from reference TRBV28 and TRBJ2-2): DVKVTQSSRYLVKRTGEKVFLECVQDMDHENMFWYRQDPGLGLRLIYFSYDVKMKEKGDIPEGYSVSREKKERFSLILESASTNQTSMYLCASSFWGRLNTGELFFGEGSRLTVL.